In this sample, the clone carrying this TCR beta chain turned up a few times. Its target is not known. This entry comes from a study of T cell repertoires in cytomegalovirus infection. Study at large: A matching HLA type, together with CMV infection, was signaled by public TCR beta signatures.

The germline gives CDR1 KGHDR, CDR2 SFDVKD. The CDR3 spans 15 residues. With 3 bases clipped from V and 6 bases from J, the junction kept 4 bases outside the gene matches. Notes on the study in general: CMV carriers having the relevant HLA were flagged by cumulative public TCR beta family frequency. The ex vivo response was dominated by HLA-C-restricted CMV-specific TCR beta clonotypes.

One entry per CDR3 protein, called by TCRdb with MiXCR from the reads. The sample records around 530,000 distinct CDR3 sequences, approximately 16% being singletons. The V gene is TRBV24-1, the J gene TRBJ2-3, with 11 bases lining up with TRBD2. The sequenced sample was CD8+ T cells from PBMCs. This receptor was identified in a human donor in good health (CMV status not recorded). Some clones in this sample may be carry-over from other donors' samples. Here the CDR3 DNA reads TGTGCCACCAGTGATCCGACTAGCGGGACTGATACGCAGTATTTT. Residues: CATSDPTSGTDTQYF.